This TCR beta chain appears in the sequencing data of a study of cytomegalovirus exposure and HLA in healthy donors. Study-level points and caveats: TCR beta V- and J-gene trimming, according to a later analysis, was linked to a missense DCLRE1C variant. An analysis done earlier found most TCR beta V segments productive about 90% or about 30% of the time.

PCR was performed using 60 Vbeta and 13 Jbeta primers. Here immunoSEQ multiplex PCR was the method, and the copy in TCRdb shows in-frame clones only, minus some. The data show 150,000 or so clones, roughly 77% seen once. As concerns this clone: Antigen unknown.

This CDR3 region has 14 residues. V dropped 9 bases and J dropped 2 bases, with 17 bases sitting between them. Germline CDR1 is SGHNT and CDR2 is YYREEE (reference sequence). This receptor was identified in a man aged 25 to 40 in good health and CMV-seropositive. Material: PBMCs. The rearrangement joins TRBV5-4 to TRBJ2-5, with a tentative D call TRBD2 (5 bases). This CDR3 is CATRGGLGQETQYF. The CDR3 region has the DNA TGTGCCACCCGCGGCGGGCTGGGGCAAGAGACCCAGTACTTC.